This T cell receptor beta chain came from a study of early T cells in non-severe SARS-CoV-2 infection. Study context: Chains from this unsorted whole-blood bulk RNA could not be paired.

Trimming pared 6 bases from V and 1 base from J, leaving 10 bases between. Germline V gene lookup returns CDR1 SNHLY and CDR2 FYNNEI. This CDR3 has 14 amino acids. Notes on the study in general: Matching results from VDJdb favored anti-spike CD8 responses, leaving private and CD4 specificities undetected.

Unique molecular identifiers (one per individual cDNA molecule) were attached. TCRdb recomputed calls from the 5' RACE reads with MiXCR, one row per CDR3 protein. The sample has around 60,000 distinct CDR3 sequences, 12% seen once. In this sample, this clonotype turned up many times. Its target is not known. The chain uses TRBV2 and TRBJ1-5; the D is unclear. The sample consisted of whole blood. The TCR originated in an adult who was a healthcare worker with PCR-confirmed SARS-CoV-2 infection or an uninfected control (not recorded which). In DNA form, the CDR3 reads TGTGCCAGCAGCACGGCAGCCAGCAATCAGCCCCAGCATTTT. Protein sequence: CASSTAASNQPQHF.